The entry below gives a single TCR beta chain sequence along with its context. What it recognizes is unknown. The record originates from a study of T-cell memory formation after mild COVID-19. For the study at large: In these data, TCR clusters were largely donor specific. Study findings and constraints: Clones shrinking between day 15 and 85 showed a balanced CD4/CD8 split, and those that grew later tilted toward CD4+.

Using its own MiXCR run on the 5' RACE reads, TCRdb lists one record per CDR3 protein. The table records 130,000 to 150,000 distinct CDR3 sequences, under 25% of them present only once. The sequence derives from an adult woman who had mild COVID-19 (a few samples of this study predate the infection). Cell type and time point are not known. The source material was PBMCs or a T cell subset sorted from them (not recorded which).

The CDR3 sequence is CASSLGAFAGATYEQYF. CDR3 bases: TGTGCCAGCAGCTTAGGGGCTTTTGCGGGGGCAACCTACGAGCAGTACTTC. The chain combines TRBV7-9 with TRBJ2-7; tentatively, D is TRBD2 (7 bases). The germline CDR1 and CDR2 sequences are SEHNR and FQNEAQ (reference sequence). V was clipped by 1 base and J by 2 bases, with 18 bases between them. The CDR3 loop spans 17 amino acids.